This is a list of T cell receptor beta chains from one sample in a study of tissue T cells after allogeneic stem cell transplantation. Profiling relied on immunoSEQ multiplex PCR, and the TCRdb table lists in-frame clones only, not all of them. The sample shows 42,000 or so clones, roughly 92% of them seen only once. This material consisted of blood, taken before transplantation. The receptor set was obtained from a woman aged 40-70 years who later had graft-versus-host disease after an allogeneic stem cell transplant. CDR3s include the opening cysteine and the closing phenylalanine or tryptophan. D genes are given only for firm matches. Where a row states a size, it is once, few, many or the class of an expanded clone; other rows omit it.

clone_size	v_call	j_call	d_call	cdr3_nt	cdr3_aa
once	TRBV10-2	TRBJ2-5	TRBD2	TGCGCCAGCAGTGAGCCGGGACTAGCGGGAGAGACCCAGTACTTC	CASSEPGLAGETQYF
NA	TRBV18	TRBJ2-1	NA	TGTGCCAGCTCACCGGGGGGCGTCCCCAATGAGCAGTTCTTC	CASSPGGVPNEQFF
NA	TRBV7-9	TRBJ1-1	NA	TGTGCCAGCAGCTTAGCGGGGGACCTGAACACTGAAGCTTTCTTT	CASSLAGDLNTEAFF
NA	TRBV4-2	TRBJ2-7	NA	TGTGCCAGCAGCCAATTTCCCACCCGGGACTACGAGCAGTACTTC	CASSQFPTRDYEQYF
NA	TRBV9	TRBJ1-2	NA	TGTGCCAGCAGCGTAGAAGGTTCGGGGAACTATGGCTACACCTTC	CASSVEGSGNYGYTF
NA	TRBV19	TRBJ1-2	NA	TGTGCCAGTAGTGACGGATACTATGGCTACACCTTC	CASSDGYYGYTF
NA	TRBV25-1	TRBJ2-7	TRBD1	TGTGCCAGCAGCGAACAGGGGGACGCCTACGAGCAGTACTTC	CASSEQGDAYEQYF
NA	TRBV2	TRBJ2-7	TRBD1	TGTGCCAGCAGTGGTGCCAGGGGGTACTACGAGCAGTACTTC	CASSGARGYYEQYF
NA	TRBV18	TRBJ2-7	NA	TGTGCCAGCTCACCGCTCGCAGGCGAGCAGTACTTC	CASSPLAGEQYF
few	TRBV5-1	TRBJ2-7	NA	TGCGCCAGCAGCCCGCTTTGGACAGCCGACACCTACGAGCAGTACTTC	CASSPLWTADTYEQYF
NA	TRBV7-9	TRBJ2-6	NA	TGTGCAGAAGACAACTCTGGGGCCAACGTCCTGACTTTC	CAEDNSGANVLTF
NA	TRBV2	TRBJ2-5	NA	TGTGCCAGCAGTGAAGCGCTTGGGACGCAAGAGACCCAGTACTTC	CASSEALGTQETQYF
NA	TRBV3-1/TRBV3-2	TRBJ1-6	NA	TGTGCCAGCAGTAAACGACCGGGAATGGGTAATTCACCCCTCCACTTT	CASSKRPGMGNSPLHF
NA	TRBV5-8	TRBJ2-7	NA	TGTGCCAGCAGCTTGGCCCACGAGCAGTACTTC	CASSLAHEQYF
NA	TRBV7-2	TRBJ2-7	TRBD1	TGTGCCAGCAGCTTTACCGGGACAGGGTTCGACGAGCAGTACTTC	CASSFTGTGFDEQYF
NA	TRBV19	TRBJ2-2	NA	TGTGCCAGTAGTGGCCCGGGCTCCAACACCGGGGAGCTGTTTTTT	CASSGPGSNTGELFF
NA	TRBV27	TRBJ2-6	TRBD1	TGTGCCAGCATCAAAGGACAGGGAGGGGCCAACGTCCTGACTTTC	CASIKGQGGANVLTF
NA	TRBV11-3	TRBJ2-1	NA	TGTGCCAGCAGCACTGGAAGGGACAATGAGCAGTTCTTC	CASSTGRDNEQFF
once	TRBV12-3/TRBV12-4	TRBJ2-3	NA	TGTGCCAGCAGTTCGTCCACAGATACGCAGTATTTT	CASSSSTDTQYF
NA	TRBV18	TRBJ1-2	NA	TGTGCCAGCTCACAAATGAGGGCGACAGACATTCGCTACACCTTC	CASSQMRATDIRYTF